The present T cell receptor (beta chain) was sequenced within a study of blood T cell repertoires in COVID-19. In the study's own analysis: Estimation of nucleated cell counts relied on the amplification of reference gene primers. Assay: immunoSEQ multiplex PCR; the TCRdb copy retains only in-frame clones and omits some. The V and J calls and the clone size are those of that table, but D and trimming were determined from the DNA. The sample records some 220,000 clones, about 82% being singletons. Seattle-derived patients entered the study during active infection and were followed longitudinally. V lost 7 bases and J 1 base, leaving 17 bases between the germline ends. The germline gives CDR1 SGHRS, CDR2 YFSETQ. There are 15 residues in the CDR3.

The source material was peripheral blood. The chain couples TRBV5-1 to TRBJ1-1, with a weak D call TRBD1 (6 bases). The sequence was obtained from a woman in her 70s with COVID-19, enrolled during active disease. CDR3 bases: TGCGCCAGCGGGGGACAAGGCTCTACGAACACTGAAGCTTTCTTT. This translates into CASGGQGSTNTEAFF.